A selection of T cell receptor beta chains follows, all from one sample in a study of cytomegalovirus exposure and HLA in healthy donors. Produced via immunoSEQ multiplex PCR; TCRdb's table is partial and in-frame only. The table has approximately 170,000 clones, about 70% seen once. Sequencing was carried out using PBMCs. These TCRs come from a woman aged 40 to 49 in good health and CMV-seropositive. CDR3s include the opening cysteine and the closing phenylalanine or tryptophan. A D gene is named only where the DNA matches it firmly. Not all rows give a size; the values are once, few, many and, for expanded clones, a class.

TRBV6-1	-	-	TRBJ1-5	16	CASSEQPEAGNQPQNF	TGTGCCAGCAGTGAACAACCGGAGGCGGGCAATCAGCCCCAGAATTTT
TRBV5-6	few	TRBD1	TRBJ1-1	18	CASSLEGRQGFMNTEAFF	TGTGCCAGCAGCTTGGAGGGCCGACAGGGGTTCATGAACACTGAAGCTTTCTTT
TRBV9	-	-	TRBJ2-3	14	CASSGGQPTDTQYF	TGTGCCAGCAGCGGAGGACAGCCCACAGATACGCAGTATTTT
TRBV28	-	-	TRBJ1-2	13	CASSLDSNYGYTF	TGTGCCAGCAGCCTCGACAGTAACTATGGCTACACCTTC
TRBV7-2	-	TRBD2	TRBJ2-3	14	CASSFQAGGSTQYF	TGTGCCAGCAGCTTCCAAGCGGGGGGGTCTACGCAGTATTTT
TRBV5-4	few	TRBD1	TRBJ2-7	14	CASSSGTDYYEQYF	TGTGCCAGCAGCTCCGGGACAGACTACTACGAGCAGTACTTC
TRBV7-2	-	TRBD1	TRBJ1-2	15	CASSLFQGEMYGYPF	TGTGCCAGCAGCTTATTCCAGGGGGAAATGTATGGCTACCCCTTC
TRBV19	-	TRBD2	TRBJ2-1	14	CASNQRGFYNEQFF	TGTGCCAGTAACCAGCGGGGCTTTTACAATGAGCAGTTCTTC
TRBV9	-	TRBD1	TRBJ2-1	16	CASSPDRDRSYNEQFF	TGTGCCAGCAGCCCAGACAGGGACAGGTCCTACAATGAGCAGTTCTTC
TRBV6-5	-	TRBD1	TRBJ2-5	13	CASRRQGKETQYF	TGTGCCAGCAGGCGACAGGGGAAAGAGACCCAGTACTTC
TRBV9	-	TRBD1	TRBJ1-1	17	CASSHRDRGILNTEAFF	TGTGCCAGCAGCCATCGGGACAGGGGGATCTTGAACACTGAAGCTTTCTTT
TRBV9	few	-	TRBJ2-7	15	CASSAGVTVGYEQYF	TGTGCCAGCAGCGCCGGAGTTACTGTTGGCTACGAGCAGTACTTC
TRBV29-1	few	-	TRBJ1-2	14	CSVSPGLLPKGYTF	TGCAGCGTTAGTCCCGGACTGCTCCCGAAGGGCTACACCTTC
TRBV5-6	-	TRBD1	TRBJ2-7	16	CASSLPVGQGFYEQYF	TGTGCCAGCAGCTTGCCGGTAGGACAGGGGTTCTACGAGCAGTACTTC
TRBV11-2	few	-	TRBJ1-1	14	CASSLAGLDTEAFF	TGTGCCAGCAGCTTAGCGGGATTGGACACTGAAGCTTTCTTT
TRBV4-1	-	TRBD2	TRBJ2-5	15	CASSERAGGQETQYF	TGCGCCAGCAGCGAAAGAGCGGGGGGACAAGAGACCCAGTACTTC
TRBV6-5	-	-	TRBJ1-2	14	CASSLAAGLYGYTF	TGTGCCAGCAGCCTCGCTGCGGGACTCTATGGCTACACCTTC